The 19 T cell receptor beta chains given below trace back to one sample, sequenced in a study of shared clonotypes between healthy human individuals. Libraries were prepared by immunoSEQ multiplex PCR; TCRdb keeps only in-frame clonotypes and omits some of them. This table holds over 1.4 million clones, approximately 97% found once. Sequencing was carried out using naive CD4+ T cells sorted from blood. Subset here: CD45RA+ positively selected. The receptors here all came from a man aged 25-45 years in good health.

The chain joins TRBV7-9 to TRBJ1-5, with a possible D match to TRBD1 (5 bases). The CDR3 has 15 amino acids. CDR1 is SEHNR and CDR2 is FQNEAQ in the germline V gene (reference sequence). V was cut by 3 bases and J by 0 bases, with 9 bases left in between. CDR3 nucleotide sequence: TGTGCCAGCAGCTTTGGGGGGAGTAGCAATCAGCCCCAGCATTTT. Its protein product is CASSFGGSSNQPQHF.

The chain carries TRBV7-9 and TRBJ2-1; 11 bases match TRBD2. Per germline, CDR1 SEHNR and CDR2 FQNEAQ (reference sequence). Trimming at V came to 5 bases and at J to 9 bases, leaving 9 bases not matched to a gene. There are 15 residues in the CDR3. CDR3 sequence reads: CASSGTSGSSGEQFF. The CDR3 DNA reads TGTGCCAGCAGCGGAACTAGCGGGAGTTCGGGTGAGCAGTTCTTC.

This clone was detected once. Other DNA sequences from this sample encode an identical CDR3 as well. J is TRBJ2-1 and V is TRBV11-2, with D possibly TRBD2 on 5 matching bases. The CDR3 is 14 amino acids. Germline CDR1 SGHAT, CDR2 FQNNGV. Trimming removed 3 bases from V and 0 bases from J, with 6 bases in between. The CDR3 region has the DNA TGTGCCAGCAGCTTCGGGGACTCCTACAATGAGCAGTTCTTC. It codes for CASSFGDSYNEQFF. The entire variable domain, with the rest obtained from reference TRBV11-2 and TRBJ2-1, is as follows: EAGVAQSPRYKIIEKRQSVAFWCNPISGHATLYWYQQILGQGPKLLIQFQNNGVVDDSQLPKDRFSAERLKGVDSTLKIQPAKLEDSAVYLCASSFGDSYNEQFFGPGTRLTVL.

This chain connects TRBV2 to TRBJ2-5, with 9 bases matching TRBD2. This CDR3 has 16 amino acids. Per germline, CDR1 SNHLY and CDR2 FYNNEI. With 3 bases clipped from V and 0 bases from J, the junction kept 5 bases outside the gene matches. The CDR3 sequence: CASSDGAGGYQETQYF. DNA for the CDR3: TGTGCCAGCAGTGATGGGGCGGGAGGGTACCAAGAGACCCAGTACTTC.

J is TRBJ2-7 and V is TRBV28; 7 bases are shared with TRBD1. V shed 5 bases, J shed 12 bases, and the junction held 13 bases outside the gene matches. This CDR3 region has 13 residues. Germline assignment: CDR1 MDHEN and CDR2 SYDVKM. The CDR3 nucleotides read TGTGCCAGCAGTCCCAACCCTACGGGACAGAGGTACTTC. Amino acids: CASSPNPTGQRYF.

V is TRBV29-1 and J is TRBJ1-4; 8 nucleotides align to TRBD1. With 5 bases clipped from V and 0 bases from J, the junction kept 5 bases outside the gene matches. CDR1 is SQVTM, CDR2 ANQGSEA, per germline. The CDR3 is 15 amino acids. The CDR3 nucleotides are TGCAGCGTTATCGGACAGGGCGCAACTAATGAAAAACTGTTTTTT. This sequence encodes CSVIGQGATNEKLFF.

Note on this clone: Other DNA variants within this sample encode the same CDR3. This sequence joins TRBV30 and TRBJ1-5, with 7 positions matching TRBD1. Germline V gene sequence: CDR1 GTSNPN, CDR2 SVGIG (reference sequence). V was pared by 5 bases and J by 4 bases, with 5 bases of the junction left unmatched. The CDR3 is 13 residues long. The CDR3 DNA is TGTGCCTGGTCCCAGGGGGTTAATCAGCCCCAGCATTTT. It yields the protein CAWSQGVNQPQHF.

The chain recombines TRBV18 with TRBJ2-7, with TRBD2 matching over 15 bases. The CDR3 spans 19 residues. The germline gives CDR1 KGHSH, CDR2 LQKENI. V was pared by 5 bases and J by 4 bases, with 15 bases of the junction left unmatched. The CDR3 reads CASSASGTSGRSNRYEQYF. The CDR3 region has the DNA TGTGCCAGCTCAGCTTCCGGGACTAGCGGGAGGAGTAATAGGTACGAGCAGTACTTC.

This rearrangement joins TRBV7-9 to TRBJ2-5, with 9 bases fitting TRBD1. This CDR3 has 14 residues. The V gene's germline CDR1 is SEHNR and CDR2 FQNEAQ (reference sequence). With 5 bases clipped from V and 5 bases from J, the junction kept 6 bases outside the gene matches. CDR3 DNA: TGTGCCAGCAGCGCGGGACAGGGTGGCGAGACCCAGTACTTC. Protein sequence: CASSAGQGGETQYF.

V usage is TRBV6-6 and J usage is TRBJ2-7, with 11 bases aligning to TRBD2. Germline V gives CDR1 MNHNY, CDR2 SVGAGI (reference sequence). J gave up 4 bases and V 6 bases, and 8 bases lay outside the gene matches. The CDR3 spans 15 residues. The CDR3 DNA follows: TGTGCCAGCAGGCCAGCCGGGACTAGCGGTTACGAGCAGTACTTC. Amino acids: CASRPAGTSGYEQYF.

CDR3 sequence reads: CASRDRDTGELFF. CDR3 nucleotide sequence: TGTGCCAGCAGGGACAGAGACACCGGGGAGCTGTTTTTT. This chain links TRBV11-3 with TRBJ2-2; D possibly corresponds to TRBD1 (6 bases). This CDR3 comprises 13 residues. Germline CDR1 reads SGHNT; CDR2 reads YENEEA. Deletions cut 6 bases from V and 3 bases from J, with 8 bases between.

The chain uses TRBV5-5 and TRBJ1-4; D is ambiguous. V lost 1 base to trimming and J lost 6 bases, with 13 bases between them. Germline CDR1 reads SGHKS; CDR2 reads YYEKEE (reference sequence). This CDR3 is 15 amino acids long. CDR3 sequence: CASSLRVVTDEKLFF. CDR3 nucleotide sequence: TGTGCCAGCAGCTTGCGAGTCGTCACAGATGAAAAACTGTTTTTT.

The CDR3 DNA is TGTGCCAGCAGGGTAGGCACCGGGGAGCTGTTTTTT. Protein sequence: CASRVGTGELFF. V usage is TRBV27 and J usage is TRBJ2-2, with no clear D. Trimming removed 6 bases from V and 4 bases from J, with 6 bases in between. The germline CDR1 and CDR2 sequences are MNHEY and SMNVEV (reference sequence). CDR3 length equals 12 residues.

J is TRBJ1-4 and V is TRBV5-1, with D hard to call. Trimming removed 2 bases at V and 6 bases at J, with 11 bases between. This CDR3 spans 14 amino acids. Per germline, CDR1 SGHRS and CDR2 YFSETQ. CDR3 DNA sequence: TGCGCCAGCAGCTTATTTCTTGGAGATGAAAAACTGTTTTTT. Its translation: CASSLFLGDEKLFF.

The chain recombines TRBV13 with TRBJ2-2, with 11 bases identical to TRBD2. This CDR3 contains 16 residues. V was pared by 5 bases and J by 3 bases, with 5 bases of the junction left unmatched. Germline V gene lookup returns CDR1 PRHDT and CDR2 FYEKMQ (reference sequence). In nucleotides, the CDR3 is TGTGCCAGCAGCCCCCGACTAGCGGGGTACACCGGGGAGCTGTTTTTT. As protein: CASSPRLAGYTGELFF.

V gene TRBV6-1 combines with J gene TRBJ2-1, with 11 bases matching TRBD2. Trimming took 5 bases from V and 4 from J; bases not matched to a gene: 1. The CDR3 covers 14 residues. Looked up from germline, CDR1 is MNHNS and CDR2 is SASEGT. The DNA of the CDR3 is TGTGCCAGCAGTCTAGCGGGAGGTTACAATGAGCAGTTCTTC. This encodes CASSLAGGYNEQFF.

The table lists this clone with a count of one. The chain joins TRBV5-1 to TRBJ2-2; D is possibly TRBD1 or TRBD2 (6 bases each). The length of the CDR3 is 14 residues. With 7 bases removed from V and 5 bases from J, the gap between germline ends came to 15 bases. Per the germline V gene, CDR1 is SGHRS and CDR2 is YFSETQ. The CDR3 DNA sequence: TGCGCCAGCGGATTACAGGGAGGAACCGGGGAGCTGTTTTTT. Encoded protein: CASGLQGGTGELFF.

J is TRBJ2-1 and V is TRBV11-2, with D possibly being TRBD2 (6 bases). The CDR3 has 16 residues. The ends were cut back, 4 bases at V and 5 bases at J, with 18 bases in the middle. Germline CDR1 SGHAT, CDR2 FQNNGV. The CDR3 DNA reads as TGTGCCAGCAGCTCTGTTCGGGAGAACTCGGACAATGAGCAGTTCTTC. It yields the protein CASSSVRENSDNEQFF.

The rearrangement joins TRBV2 to TRBJ1-5; D is undetermined. CDR1 and CDR2 (germline): SNHLY, FYNNEI. The CDR3 runs 15 residues. The ends were cut back, 2 bases at V and 6 bases at J, with 14 bases in the middle. CDR3 residues: CASSENDGGGQPQHF. The CDR3 nucleotides are TGTGCCAGCAGTGAAAACGACGGTGGAGGTCAGCCCCAGCATTTT.